This T cell receptor (beta chain) was profiled in a study of blood T cell repertoires in COVID-19 (dated by TCRdb to about 2020). The study in broad terms: Samples from collaborators originated in the United States, Italy and Spain and spanned both the acute and convalescent phases of COVID-19. The material from the prospective study consisted of cDNA or gDNA derived from T cells, B-cell-depleted T cells, or PBMCs. The dataset comprised deeply sampled blood TCRbeta repertoires from subjects exposed to, actively infected with, or recovered from COVID-19. A freely available public database, intended as a resource for researchers studying the immune response to SARS-CoV-2, is where the repertoires were released. The samples were drawn from the first 160 participants of the ongoing ImmuneRACE study and from 1,254 subjects provided by 6 global collaborators. A de-identified subject ID, COVID-19 status, age in years and sex were almost always included in the sample metadata. Where available, HLA class I and class II types were taken from metadata supplied by the sample provider and were not determined by assay-based typing. What the work shows at the level of the full study, not this receptor alone: How much clinical and demographic metadata was included differed by source and by participant, and the metadata was provided uncurated.

Participants in the prospective study were aged roughly 18 to 100 years, lived in 20 to 30 United States geographic areas, and enrolled through a virtual design. To assign participants to cohorts, the prospective study relied on clinical history that participants themselves reported in a screening survey and a study questionnaire. Exposed participants had been in contact with someone with a PCR-confirmed or clinician-diagnosed COVID-19 case within 2 weeks of study entry. Mobile phlebotomists in the prospective study collected whole blood, serum and a nasopharyngeal or oropharyngeal swab from every participant. Over a roughly two-month period, participants in the prospective study had the option of providing additional blood draws and questionnaires. Before DNA extraction, blood samples from the prospective study were shipped at room temperature or frozen. TCRbeta CDR3 regions were amplified from genomic DNA by means of the immunoSEQ Assay, a bias-controlled multiplex PCR. Per the original workflow: Nucleated cell counts per sample were estimated from amplification of reference gene primers within the assay. To quantify the absolute abundance of each unique TCRbeta CDR3 rearrangement, sequence reads were collapsed and filtered. For each sample, productive Simpson clonality was calculated as the square root of Simpson's diversity index over productive rearrangements. Imported from immuneACCESS, the table was reduced by TCRdb to in-frame sequences with V and J called. These copies leave out some clones; in studies compared against another copy, an unresolved V gene accounts for under half, and the cause of the remainder is not known. V, J and clone size were drawn from that table, and D and trimming were deduced from the DNA. This sample holds some 150,000 clones; less than 90% were observed only once. The top ten hold under 7% of the sample.

Taken from the germline V gene, the CDR1 and CDR2 loops are LGHNT and FRNRAP. Its CDR3 holds 13 amino acids, cysteine through phenylalanine. The retained sequence is limited to the CDR3, 39 bases, with the frame set at the first base. This clone was detected only a few times. No antigen is known for it. An end of the junction differs from the germline gene, which may be a read error. The TCR sequence derives from a woman in her forties or fifties who had been exposed to COVID-19. This receptor chain uses TRBV12-5 and TRBJ1-6; TRBD1 is possibly the D segment (5 matching bases). The source material was PBMCs or T cells enriched from blood (not recorded which). The CDR3: CASALAGNSPLHF. The nucleotides read TGTGCTAGTGCTTTGGCAGGGAATTCACCCCTCCACTTT.